Sequencing of this T cell receptor beta chain was carried out in a study of blood T cell repertoires in COVID-19. Whole-study context: COVID-19 samples from acute and convalescent phases originated in the United States, Italy and Spain. The cDNA or gDNA used as material had been derived from T cells, B-cell-depleted T cells, or PBMCs.

In the original processing: It was from reference gene primer amplification that nucleated cell counts were estimated. Assay used: immunoSEQ multiplex PCR; TCRdb lists only in-frame clones, some missing. That table supplies the V and J calls and clone size; D and trimming were determined from the DNA. Among about 260,000 clones, 86% were seen once, and the ten largest hold approximately 2%. The germline V gene encodes CDR1 MNHEY and CDR2 SMNVEV (reference sequence). Trimming took 6 bases from V and 11 from J, leaving 13 bases between them. The CDR3 has 11 amino acids. This TCR came from a young man with active or convalescent COVID-19. The chain has TRBV27 and TRBJ1-1; weak D call: TRBD1 (6 bases). The sample consisted of peripheral blood. This CDR3 is CASSLGGEAFF. The CDR3 coding sequence is TGTGCCAGCAGCCTAGGGGGGGAGGCTTTCTTT.